The present T cell receptor (beta chain) was sequenced within a study of OX40 agonist ivuxolimab in advanced cancers. Study information: The mean age was approximately 60 years, ranging from roughly 23 to 80, with 82.7% of participants male.

This CDR3 region has 14 residues. The V gene's germline CDR1 is SGHAT and CDR2 FQNNGV. The V gene lost 3 bases and the J gene lost 3 bases, with 12 bases spanning the gap. Produced via immunoSEQ multiplex PCR; TCRdb's table is partial and in-frame only. The data hold roughly 61,000 clones, with about nine tenths observed a single time. The sample here was CD4+ or CD8+ T cells sorted from blood, taken in a trial of the OX40 agonist ivuxolimab. The clonotype comes from an adult with an advanced solid tumor such as melanoma, head and neck, liver or kidney cancer. This rearrangement joins TRBV11-2 to TRBJ2-7, with D possibly TRBD1 on 6 matching bases. CDR3 sequence (DNA): TGTGCCAGCAGCTTCGGACCACAGGGCTACGAGCAGTACTTC. This encodes CASSFGPQGYEQYF.